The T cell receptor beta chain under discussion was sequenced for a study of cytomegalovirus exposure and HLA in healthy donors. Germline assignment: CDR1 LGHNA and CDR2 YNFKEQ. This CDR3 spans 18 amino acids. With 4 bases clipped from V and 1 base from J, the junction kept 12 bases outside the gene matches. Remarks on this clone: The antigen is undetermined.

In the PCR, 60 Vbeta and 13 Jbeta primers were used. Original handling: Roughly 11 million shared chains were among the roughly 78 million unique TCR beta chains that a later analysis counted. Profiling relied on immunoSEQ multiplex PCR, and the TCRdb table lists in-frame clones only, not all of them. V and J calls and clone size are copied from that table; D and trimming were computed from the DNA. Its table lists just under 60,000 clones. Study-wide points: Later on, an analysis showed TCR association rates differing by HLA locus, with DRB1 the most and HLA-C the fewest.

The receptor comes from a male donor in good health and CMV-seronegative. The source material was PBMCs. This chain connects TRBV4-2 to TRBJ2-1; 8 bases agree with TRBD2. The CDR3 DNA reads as TGTGCCAGCAGCCCGCAGGGAGTAGCGGGATTATCCTACAATGAGCAGTTCTTC. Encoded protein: CASSPQGVAGLSYNEQFF.